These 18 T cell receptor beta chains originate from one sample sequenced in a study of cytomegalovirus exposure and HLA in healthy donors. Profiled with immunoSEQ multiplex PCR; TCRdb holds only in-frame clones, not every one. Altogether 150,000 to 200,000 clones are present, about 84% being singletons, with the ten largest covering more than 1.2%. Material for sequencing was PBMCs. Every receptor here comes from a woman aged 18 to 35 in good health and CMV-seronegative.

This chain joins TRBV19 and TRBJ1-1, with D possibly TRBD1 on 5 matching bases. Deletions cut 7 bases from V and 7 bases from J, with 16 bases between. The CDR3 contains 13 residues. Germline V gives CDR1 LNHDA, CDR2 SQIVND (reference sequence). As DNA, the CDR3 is TGTGCCAGTACTCCCACCAGGGTTTATGAAGCTTTCTTT. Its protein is CASTPTRVYEAFF.

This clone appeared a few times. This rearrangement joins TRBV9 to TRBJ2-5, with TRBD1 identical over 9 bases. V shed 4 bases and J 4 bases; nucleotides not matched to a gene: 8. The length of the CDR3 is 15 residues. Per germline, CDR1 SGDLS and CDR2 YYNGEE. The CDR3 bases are TGTGCCAGCAGCCTTCGACCGGGACAGGGAGAGACCCAGTACTTC. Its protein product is CASSLRPGQGETQYF.

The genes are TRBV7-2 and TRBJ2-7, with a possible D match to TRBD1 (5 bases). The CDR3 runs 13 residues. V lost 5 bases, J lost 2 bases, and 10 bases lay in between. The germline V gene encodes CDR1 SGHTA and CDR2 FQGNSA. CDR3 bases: TGTGCCAGCAGCCCCCTCAGGGCCTACGAGCAGTACTTC. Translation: CASSPLRAYEQYF. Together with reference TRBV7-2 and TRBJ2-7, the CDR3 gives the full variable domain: GAGVSQSPSNKVTEKGKDVELRCDPISGHTALYWYRQSLGQGLEFLIYFQGNSAPDKSGLPSDRFSAERTGGSVSTLTIQRTQQEDSAVYLCASSPLRAYEQYFGPGTRLTVT.

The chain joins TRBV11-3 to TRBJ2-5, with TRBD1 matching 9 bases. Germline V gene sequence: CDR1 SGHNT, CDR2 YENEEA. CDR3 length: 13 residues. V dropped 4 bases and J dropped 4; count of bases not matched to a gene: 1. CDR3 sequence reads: CASSSTGGETQYF. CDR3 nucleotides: TGTGCCAGCAGCTCGACAGGGGGAGAGACCCAGTACTTC.

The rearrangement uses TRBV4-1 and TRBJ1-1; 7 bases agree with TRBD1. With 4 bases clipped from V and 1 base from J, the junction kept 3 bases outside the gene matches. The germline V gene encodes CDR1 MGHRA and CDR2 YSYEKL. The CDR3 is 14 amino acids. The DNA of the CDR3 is TGCGCCAGCAGCCCCGGGACAGCGAACACTGAAGCTTTCTTT. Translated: CASSPGTANTEAFF.

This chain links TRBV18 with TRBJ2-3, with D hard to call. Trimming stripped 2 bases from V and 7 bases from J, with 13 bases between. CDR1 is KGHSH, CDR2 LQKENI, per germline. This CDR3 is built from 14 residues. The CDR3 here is CASSPWLTKNTQYF. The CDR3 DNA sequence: TGTGCCAGCTCACCATGGCTAACTAAGAATACGCAGTATTTT. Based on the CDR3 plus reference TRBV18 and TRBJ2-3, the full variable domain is NAGVMQNPRHLVRRRGQEARLRCSPMKGHSHVYWYRQLPEEGLKFMVYLQKENIIDESGMPKERFSAEFPKEGPSILRIQQVVRGDSAAYFCASSPWLTKNTQYFGPGTRLTVL.

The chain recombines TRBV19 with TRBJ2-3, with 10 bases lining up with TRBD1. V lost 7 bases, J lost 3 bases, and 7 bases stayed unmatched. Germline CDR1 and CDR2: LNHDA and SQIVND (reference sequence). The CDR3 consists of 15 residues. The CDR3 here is CASTWSGQGTDTQYF. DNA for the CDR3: TGTGCCAGTACCTGGTCGGGACAGGGGACAGATACGCAGTATTTT.

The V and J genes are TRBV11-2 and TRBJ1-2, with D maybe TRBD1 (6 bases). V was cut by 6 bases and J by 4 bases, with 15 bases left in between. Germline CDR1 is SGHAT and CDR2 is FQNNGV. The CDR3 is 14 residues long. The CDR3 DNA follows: TGTGCCAGCAGGGAACAGGGATGGGGCTATGGCTACACCTTC. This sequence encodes CASREQGWGYGYTF.

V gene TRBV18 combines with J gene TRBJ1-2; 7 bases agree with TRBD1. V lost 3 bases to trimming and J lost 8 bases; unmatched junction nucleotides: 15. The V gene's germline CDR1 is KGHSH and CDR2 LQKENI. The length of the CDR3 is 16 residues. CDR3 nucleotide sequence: TGTGCCAGCTCACCCCCGGAAGGGGGCTGGTCTAGAGGCTACACCTTC. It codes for CASSPPEGGWSRGYTF.

This CDR3 reads CASSLAGGPVDEQFF. The CDR3 coding sequence is TGTGCCAGCAGCTTAGCGGGAGGGCCGGTCGATGAGCAGTTCTTC. The chain carries TRBV7-2 and TRBJ2-1; 7 bases align to TRBD2. CDR1 is SGHTA, CDR2 FQGNSA, per germline. The trim removed 0 bases at V and 8 bases at J, leaving 7 bases unmatched. The CDR3 runs to 15 residues.

CDR3 nucleotide sequence: TGTGCCAGCAGCTCAGGCGGTGGAGGACAGAGTGAAGCTTTCTTT. This encodes CASSSGGGGQSEAFF. This chain links TRBV7-9 with TRBJ1-1, with D possibly matching TRBD1 (6 bases). With 4 bases removed from V and 7 bases from J, the gap between germline ends came to 19 bases. The CDR3 totals 15 residues. Germline V gene sequence: CDR1 SEHNR, CDR2 FQNEAQ (reference sequence). The full variable domain, completed using reference TRBV7-9 and TRBJ1-1, is DTGVSQNPRHKITKRGQNVTFRCDPISEHNRLYWYRQTLGQGPEFLTYFQNEAQLEKSRLLSDRFSAERPKGSFSTLEIQRTEQGDSAMYLCASSSGGGGQSEAFFGQGTRLTVV.

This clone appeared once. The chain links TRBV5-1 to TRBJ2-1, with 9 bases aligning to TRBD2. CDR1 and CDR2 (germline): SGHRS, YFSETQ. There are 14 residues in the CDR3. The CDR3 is CARGGAGAYNEQFF. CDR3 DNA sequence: TGCGCACGCGGGGGGGCGGGAGCGTACAATGAGCAGTTCTTC.

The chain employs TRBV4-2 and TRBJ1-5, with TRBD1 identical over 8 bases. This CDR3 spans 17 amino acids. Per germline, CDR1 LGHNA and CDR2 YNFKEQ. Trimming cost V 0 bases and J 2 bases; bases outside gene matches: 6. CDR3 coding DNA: TGTGCCAGCAGCCAAGACACGCGGGGACAGGGCAATCAGCCCCAGCATTTT. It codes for CASSQDTRGQGNQPQHF.

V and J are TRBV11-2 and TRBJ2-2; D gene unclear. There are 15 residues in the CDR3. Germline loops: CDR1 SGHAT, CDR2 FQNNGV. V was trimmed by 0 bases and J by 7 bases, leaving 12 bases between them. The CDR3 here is CASSLEPGWNGELFF. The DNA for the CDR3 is TGTGCCAGCAGCTTAGAACCCGGGTGGAACGGGGAGCTGTTTTTT.

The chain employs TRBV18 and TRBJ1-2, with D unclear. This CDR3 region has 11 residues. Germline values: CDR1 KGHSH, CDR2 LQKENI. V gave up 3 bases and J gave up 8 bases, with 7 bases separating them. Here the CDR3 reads CASSPVPGYTF. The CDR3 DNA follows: TGTGCCAGCTCACCCGTCCCGGGCTACACCTTC.

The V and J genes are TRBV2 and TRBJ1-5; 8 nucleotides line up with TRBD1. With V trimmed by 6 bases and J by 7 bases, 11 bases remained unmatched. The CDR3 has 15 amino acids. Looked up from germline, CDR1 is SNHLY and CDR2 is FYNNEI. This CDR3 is CASRADRGVSQPQHF. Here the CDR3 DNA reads TGTGCCAGCAGGGCAGACAGGGGCGTTAGCCAGCCCCAGCATTTT.

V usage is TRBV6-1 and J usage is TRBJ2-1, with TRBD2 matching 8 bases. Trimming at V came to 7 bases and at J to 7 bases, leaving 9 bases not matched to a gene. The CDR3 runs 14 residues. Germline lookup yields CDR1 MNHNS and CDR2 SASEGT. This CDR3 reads CASTYPGTRNEQFF. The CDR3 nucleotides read TGTGCCAGCACCTACCCCGGGACTAGGAATGAGCAGTTCTTC.

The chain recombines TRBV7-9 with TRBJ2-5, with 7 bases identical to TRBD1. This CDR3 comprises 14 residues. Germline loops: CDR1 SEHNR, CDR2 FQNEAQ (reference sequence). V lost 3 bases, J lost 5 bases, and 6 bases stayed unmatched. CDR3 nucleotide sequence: TGTGCCAGCAGCTTGCTACAGGGGATGGAGACCCAGTACTTC. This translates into CASSLLQGMETQYF.